This T cell receptor (beta chain) emerged from a study of shared clonotypes between healthy human individuals. Background on the study: Donor composition was a couple of women and a few men, aged 18 to 49. Findings and limits, study-wide: In this cohort, only blood was sampled, and tissue repertoires likely differ.

Together with CD45RO+ cells, CCR7-negative CD45RA+ TemRA cells were included in CD8 memory. The method was immunoSEQ multiplex PCR; TCRdb's version includes in-frame clones alone and lacks a portion of them. This table holds about 690,000 clones, around 90% found once. About this clone itself: Antigen unknown.

Trimming at V came to 8 bases and at J to 7 bases, leaving 19 bases not matched to a gene. CDR3 length equals 16 residues. Germline CDR1 reads MNHEY; CDR2 reads SMNVEV (reference sequence). The V and J genes are TRBV27 and TRBJ2-7, with 8 positions matching TRBD2. This sequence originates from a man aged 18 to 30 in good health. Some clones in this sample may be carry-over from other donors' samples. The specimen was memory CD8+ T cells from PBMCs. Specified subset: CD45RO+ cells pooled with CCR7-negative TemRA cells. The CDR3: CASRSELAGHPREQYF. The CDR3 region has the DNA TGTGCCAGCCGATCGGAGCTAGCGGGTCACCCGAGGGAGCAGTACTTC.